A selection of T cell receptor beta chains follows, all from one sample in a study of cytomegalovirus exposure and HLA in healthy donors. Only in-frame clones appear in the TCRdb table, and some are missing; sequencing was by immunoSEQ multiplex PCR. The repertoire includes 70,000 or so clones, roughly nine tenths of them detected once, and 3% to 3.5% sits in the top ten. Specimen: PBMCs. These receptors all come from a man aged 18-30 years in good health and CMV-seronegative. Each CDR3 is given with its conserved first and last residue. A D gene is named only where the DNA matches it firmly. Where a row states a size, it is once, few, many or the class of an expanded clone; other rows omit it.

CDR3	DNA	V	size	J	D
CASSRPGLGRTDTQYF	TGTGCCAGCAGTCGTCCGGGACTAGGTCGAACAGATACGCAGTATTTT	TRBV28	.	TRBJ2-3	TRBD2
CATSRPGLLQETQYF	TGTGCCACCAGCAGACCCGGACTCCTCCAAGAGACCCAGTACTTC	TRBV15	.	TRBJ2-5	.
CASSISRGGPVEDTQYF	TGTGCCAGTAGTATTTCCCGCGGAGGACCTGTCGAAGATACGCAGTATTTT	TRBV19	.	TRBJ2-3	.
CASSLSEGRSNNEQFF	TGTGCCAGCAGTTTATCGGAGGGACGAAGTAACAATGAGCAGTTCTTC	TRBV27	.	TRBJ2-1	.
CASSQSDNEQFF	TGCGCCAGCAGCCAATCGGACAATGAGCAGTTCTTC	TRBV4-3	.	TRBJ2-1	.
CASSSPRQAGTEAFF	TGTGCCAGCAGTTCCCCCCGGCAGGCAGGCACTGAAGCTTTCTTT	TRBV28	.	TRBJ1-1	.
CASSPDGGFRGYTF	TGTGCCAGCAGCCCCGACGGGGGGTTTCGGGGCTACACCTTC	TRBV7-2	.	TRBJ1-2	.
CASSQTGGAYNEQFF	TGTGCCAGCAGCCAAACAGGGGGGGCCTACAATGAGCAGTTCTTC	TRBV7-3	.	TRBJ2-1	.
CSATGGTEAFF	TGCAGTGCTACCGGGGGTACTGAAGCTTTCTTT	TRBV20-1	.	TRBJ1-1	.
CASSPPTGFSYEQYF	TGTGCCAGCAGCCCACCAACAGGATTCTCCTACGAGCAGTACTTC	TRBV27	.	TRBJ2-7	.
CASSVTGYLSGNTIYF	TGTGCCAGCAGCGTGACGGGATACCTCTCTGGAAACACCATATATTTT	TRBV9	.	TRBJ1-3	.
CASSQPGTSGSYNEQFF	TGCGCCAGCAGCCAACCGGGGACTAGCGGGAGTTACAATGAGCAGTTCTTC	TRBV4-3	.	TRBJ2-1	TRBD2
CASSFFPNRGPGGDLYTF	TGTGCCAGCAGTTTTTTCCCCAACAGGGGCCCAGGGGGCGACCTGTACACCTTC	TRBV27	.	TRBJ1-2	TRBD1
CASSSAGTSQPQHF	TGTGCCAGCAGTTCTGCCGGGACAAGTCAGCCCCAGCATTTT	TRBV28	.	TRBJ1-5	.
CASSITGSGASYEQYF	TGTGCCAGTAGTATAACCGGCTCAGGGGCTTCCTACGAGCAGTACTTC	TRBV19	.	TRBJ2-7	.
CASSLQEGANHYTF	TGTGCCAGCTCACTCCAAGAGGGGGCAAACCACTACACCTTC	TRBV18	.	TRBJ1-2	TRBD1
CASSFRDSTYGYTF	TGTGCCAGCAGTTTCCGGGACTCCACCTATGGCTACACCTTC	TRBV27	.	TRBJ1-2	.
CAWSVATQRDQPQHF	TGTGCCTGGAGTGTGGCGACGCAGCGGGACCAGCCCCAGCATTTT	TRBV30	.	TRBJ1-5	.
CASSDFTTLSGNTIYF	TGTGCCAGCAGTGATTTCACTACCCTCTCTGGAAACACCATATATTTT	TRBV6-1	.	TRBJ1-3	.
CASKKTAGRTYNEQFF	TGTGCCTCAAAAAAAACTGCGGGAAGAACCTACAATGAGCAGTTCTTC	TRBV30	.	TRBJ2-1	.
CASSLDRTGELFF	TGTGCTAGCAGCTTAGATCGCACCGGGGAGCTGTTTTTT	TRBV7-7	.	TRBJ2-2	.
CASSYGDSNYNEQFF	TGTGCCAGCAGTTACGGGGACTCCAATTACAATGAGCAGTTCTTC	TRBV6-6	.	TRBJ2-1	.
CASKGDSYEQYF	TGTGCCAGCAAAGGGGATAGCTACGAGCAGTACTTC	TRBV28	.	TRBJ2-7	.
CASIQGNQPQHF	TGTGCCAGCATACAGGGGAATCAGCCCCAGCATTTT	TRBV28	.	TRBJ1-5	TRBD1
CASSLNSMNTGELFF	TGTGCCAGCAGCTTAAACAGTATGAACACCGGGGAGCTGTTTTTT	TRBV7-2	.	TRBJ2-2	.
CASSYSRGAGGPGQYF	TGTGCCAGCAGTTACTCTCGGGGAGCGGGAGGGCCGGGGCAGTACTTC	TRBV6-5	.	TRBJ2-5	TRBD2
CATSRTSGPSYEQYF	TGTGCCACCAGCAGAACGAGCGGACCCTCCTACGAGCAGTACTTC	TRBV15	.	TRBJ2-7	.
CASSLLGGNQPQHF	TGTGCCAGCAGTTTATTAGGGGGCAATCAGCCCCAGCATTTT	TRBV27	once	TRBJ1-5	.
CAAPSGQTNTEAFF	TGTGCCGCTCCCTCGGGACAGACGAACACTGAAGCTTTCTTT	TRBV6-6	once	TRBJ1-1	TRBD1
CASSPGSSPGTYEQYF	TGCGCCAGCAGCCCCGGGAGCTCCCCCGGCACCTACGAGCAGTACTTC	TRBV4-1	.	TRBJ2-7	.
CASSPTRAANTEAFF	TGTGCCAGCAGCCCAACCAGGGCAGCGAACACTGAAGCTTTCTTT	TRBV13	.	TRBJ1-1	.
CASSRGLAGSTDTQYF	TGTGCCAGCAGCAGAGGACTAGCGGGGAGCACAGATACGCAGTATTTT	TRBV5-4	.	TRBJ2-3	TRBD2